These 10 T cell receptor beta chains originate from one sample sequenced in a study of PD-L1 blockade in urothelial cancer. Libraries were prepared by immunoSEQ multiplex PCR; TCRdb keeps only in-frame clonotypes and omits some of them. Among 30,000 to 35,000 clones listed, about 79% were seen once. Here the sequenced sample was PBMCs, taken around atezolizumab (anti-PD-L1) treatment. The receptor set was obtained from a man in his 60s with urothelial cancer.

The chain employs TRBV4-1 and TRBJ1-1; 11 bases are shared with TRBD1. The CDR3 loop spans 16 amino acids. CDR1 and CDR2 from the germline V gene are MGHRA and YSYEKL. V shed 3 bases, J shed 4 bases, and the junction held 7 bases outside the gene matches. CDR3 in amino acids: CASSHLRTGGLTEAFF. As DNA, the CDR3 is TGCGCCAGCAGCCACCTGAGGACAGGGGGCCTCACTGAAGCTTTCTTT.

The gene calls are TRBV10-1 and TRBJ1-5; D remains ambiguous. Per germline, CDR1 WNHNN and CDR2 SYGVQD (reference sequence). With 2 bases removed from V and 7 bases from J, the gap between germline ends came to 12 bases. This CDR3 is built from 14 residues. CDR3 DNA: TGCGCCAGCAGTGAGCCAGAGCGTTTACAGCCCCAGCATTTT. It translates to CASSEPERLQPQHF.

This clone was recorded only once. The chain uses TRBV2 and TRBJ2-7; D might be TRBD2 (5 bases). Per the germline V gene, CDR1 is SNHLY and CDR2 is FYNNEI. The CDR3 is 14 residues long. V was trimmed by 4 bases and J by 0 bases, leaving 10 bases between them. The DNA for the CDR3 is TGTGCCAGCAGTGCCGGGATGAGCTCCTACGAGCAGTACTTC. Protein: CASSAGMSSYEQYF.

This clone was counted many times. The V and J genes are TRBV12-5 and TRBJ1-5; D is possibly TRBD1 (6 bases). V was pared by 6 bases and J by 3 bases, with 18 bases between. The CDR3 has 16 residues. Germline CDR1 is LGHNT and CDR2 is FRNRAP. The CDR3 sequence is CASGSSGAGNNQPQHF. The CDR3 DNA reads as TGTGCTAGTGGGTCCTCAGGGGCCGGTAACAATCAGCCCCAGCATTTT.

The sample holds many counts of this clone. The chain uses TRBV29-1 and TRBJ1-1; 7 bases align to TRBD1. Unmatched junction bases numbered 8, after V lost 6 bases and J lost 4 bases. Germline V gives CDR1 SQVTM, CDR2 ANQGSEA. This CDR3 comprises 13 residues. In DNA, the CDR3 is TGCAGCGTCTCCGGGACAGAAGGCACTGAAGCTTTCTTT. Protein product: CSVSGTEGTEAFF.

This chain connects TRBV4-3 to TRBJ1-1; D is perhaps TRBD1 (5 bases). Between the trimmed V and J ends, which lost 0 bases and 1 base, there was a span of 18 bases. The CDR3 sequence is 18 residues long. Germline V lookup: CDR1 LGHNA, CDR2 YSLEER. In nucleotides, the CDR3 is TGCGCCAGCAGCCAAGAGTCAGGAGGGGCCCCCAAGAACACTGAAGCTTTCTTT. Its translation: CASSQESGGAPKNTEAFF.

This chain uses TRBV6-5 with TRBJ1-1; D gene ambiguous. Germline V gene lookup returns CDR1 MNHEY and CDR2 SVGAGI. The V end was cut by 6 bases, the J end by 0 bases, with 8 bases between. This CDR3 is 13 amino acids long. CDR3 in DNA: TGTGCCAGCAGACCGACAATGAACACTGAAGCTTTCTTT. This encodes CASRPTMNTEAFF.

The chain links TRBV5-1 to TRBJ2-3; possibly TRBD1 for D (6 bases). The CDR3 runs 13 residues. Trimming shortened V by 4 bases and J by 4 bases, and 10 bases separated the two germline ends. CDR1 is SGHRS, CDR2 YFSETQ, per germline. The CDR3 sequence is CASSGQGSDTQYF. Written as DNA, the CDR3 is TGCGCCAGCAGCGGCCAGGGGTCAGATACGCAGTATTTT. Supplemented by reference TRBV5-1 and TRBJ2-3, the full variable domain reads KAGVTQTPRYLIKTRGQQVTLSCSPISGHRSVSWYQQTPGQGLQFLFEYFSETQRNKGNFPGRFSGRQFSNSRSEMNVSTLELGDSALYLCASSGQGSDTQYFGPGTRLTVL.

The J gene is TRBJ2-1, the V gene TRBV15; D is perhaps TRBD2 (5 bases). This CDR3 region has 14 residues. V was clipped by 1 base and J by 3 bases, with 7 bases between them. Germline CDR1 reads LNHNV; CDR2 reads YYDKDF (reference sequence). The DNA of the CDR3 is TGTGCCACCAGCAGAGGGAGGCTCTACAATGAGCAGTTCTTC. Translating it yields CATSRGRLYNEQFF.

In its sample, this clone was seen a few times. V is TRBV7-9 and J is TRBJ1-1, with a tentative D call TRBD1 (5 bases). Germline-derived CDR1 and CDR2 are SEHNR and FQNEAQ (reference sequence). The CDR3 spans 13 residues. The V gene lost 8 bases and the J gene lost 4 bases, with 14 bases spanning the gap. CDR3 nucleotide sequence: TGTGCCAGCCTGGAGACAGCGGGCACTGAAGCTTTCTTT. This gives the protein CASLETAGTEAFF.